This TCR beta chain was sequenced in a study of T cell repertoires in cytomegalovirus infection. Study as a whole: It was the public TCR beta signatures that indicated both CMV infection and matching HLA type. Study findings and constraints: The ex vivo response was dominated by HLA-C-restricted CMV-specific TCR beta clonotypes. Carriage of CMV together with the relevant HLA was identifiable through cumulative public TCR beta family frequency.

One entry per CDR3 protein, called by TCRdb with MiXCR from the reads. The sample includes about 97,000 distinct CDR3 sequences, 16% of them seen just once. Only a few counts were recorded for this clonotype. What it binds is not known. Between the trimmed V and J ends, which lost 3 bases and 3 bases, there was a span of 20 bases. Looked up from germline, CDR1 is MGHDK and CDR2 is SYGVNS. There are 17 residues in the CDR3. Sequencing input: PBMCs. This rearrangement joins TRBV25-1 to TRBJ1-1, with D perhaps matching TRBD1 (5 bases). This receptor was taken from a human donor in good health (CMV status not recorded). Some clones in this sample may be carry-over from other donors' samples. The CDR3 loop reads CASSEAGRLGFDTEAFF. The CDR3 nucleotides are TGTGCCAGCAGTGAGGCAGGGCGTTTAGGGTTTGACACTGAAGCTTTCTTT. The complete variable domain, with remaining parts taken from reference TRBV25-1 and TRBJ1-1, reads EADIYQTPRYLVIGTGKKITLECSQTMGHDKMYWYQQDPGMELHLIHYSYGVNSTEKGDLSSESTVSRIRTEHFPLTLESARPSHTSQYLCASSEAGRLGFDTEAFFGQGTRLTVV.